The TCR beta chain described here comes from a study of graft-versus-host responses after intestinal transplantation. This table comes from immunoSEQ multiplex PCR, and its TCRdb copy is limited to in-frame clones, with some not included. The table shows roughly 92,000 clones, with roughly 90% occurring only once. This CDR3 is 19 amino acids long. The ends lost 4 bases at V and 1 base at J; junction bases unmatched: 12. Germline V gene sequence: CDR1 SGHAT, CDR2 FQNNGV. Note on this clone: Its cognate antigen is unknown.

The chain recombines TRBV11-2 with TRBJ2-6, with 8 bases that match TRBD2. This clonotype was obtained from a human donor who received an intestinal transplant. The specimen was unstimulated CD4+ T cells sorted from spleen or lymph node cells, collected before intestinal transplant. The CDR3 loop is CASSWGRAGVQSGANVLTF. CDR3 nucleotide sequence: TGTGCCAGCAGCTGGGGGCGAGCGGGGGTCCAGTCTGGGGCCAACGTCCTGACTTTC.